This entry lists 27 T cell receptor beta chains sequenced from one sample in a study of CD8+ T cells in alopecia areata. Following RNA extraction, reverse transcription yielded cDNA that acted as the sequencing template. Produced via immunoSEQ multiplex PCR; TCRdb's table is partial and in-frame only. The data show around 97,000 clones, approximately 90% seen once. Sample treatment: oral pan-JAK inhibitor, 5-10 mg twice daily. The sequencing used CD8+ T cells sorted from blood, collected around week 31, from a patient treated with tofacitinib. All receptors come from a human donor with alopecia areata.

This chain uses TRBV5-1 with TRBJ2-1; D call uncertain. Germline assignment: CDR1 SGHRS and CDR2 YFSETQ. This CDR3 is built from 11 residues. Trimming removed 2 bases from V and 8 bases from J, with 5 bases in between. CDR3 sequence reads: CASSFADEQFF. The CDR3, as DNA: TGCGCCAGCAGCTTCGCCGATGAGCAGTTCTTC.

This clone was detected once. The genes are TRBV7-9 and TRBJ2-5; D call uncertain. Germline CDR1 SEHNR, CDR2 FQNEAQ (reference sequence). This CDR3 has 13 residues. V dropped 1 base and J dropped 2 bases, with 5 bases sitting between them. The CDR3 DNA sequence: TGTGCCAGCAGCTTAGGGTCGCAAGAGACCCAGTACTTC. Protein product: CASSLGSQETQYF.

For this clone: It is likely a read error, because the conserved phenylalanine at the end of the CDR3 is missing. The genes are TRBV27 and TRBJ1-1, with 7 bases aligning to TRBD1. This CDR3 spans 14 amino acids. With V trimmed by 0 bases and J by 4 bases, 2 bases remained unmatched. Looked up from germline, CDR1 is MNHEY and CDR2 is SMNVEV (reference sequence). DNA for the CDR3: TGTGCCAGCAGTTTATCAGGGGGCGGCACTGAAGCTTTCCTT. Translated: CASSLSGGGTEAFL.

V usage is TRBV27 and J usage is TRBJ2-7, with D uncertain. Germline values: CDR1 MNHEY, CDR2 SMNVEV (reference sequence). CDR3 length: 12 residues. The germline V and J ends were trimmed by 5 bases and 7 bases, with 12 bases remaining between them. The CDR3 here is CASSKPSGEQYF. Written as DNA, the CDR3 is TGTGCCAGCAGTAAACCGTCCGGGGAGCAGTACTTC.

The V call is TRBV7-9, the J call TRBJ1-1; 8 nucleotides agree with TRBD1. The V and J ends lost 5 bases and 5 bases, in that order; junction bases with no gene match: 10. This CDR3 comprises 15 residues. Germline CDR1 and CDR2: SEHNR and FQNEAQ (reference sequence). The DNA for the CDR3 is TGTGCCAGCAGCCCCCCAGGGGGCGCGGGAACTGAAGCTTTCTTT. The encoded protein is CASSPPGGAGTEAFF.

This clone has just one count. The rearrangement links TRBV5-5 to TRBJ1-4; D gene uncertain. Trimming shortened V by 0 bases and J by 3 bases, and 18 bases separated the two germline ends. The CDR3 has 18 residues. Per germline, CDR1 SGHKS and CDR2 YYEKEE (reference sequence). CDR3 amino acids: CASSLGGGDGMANEKLFF. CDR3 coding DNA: TGTGCCAGCAGCTTGGGGGGAGGAGATGGCATGGCTAATGAAAAACTGTTTTTT.

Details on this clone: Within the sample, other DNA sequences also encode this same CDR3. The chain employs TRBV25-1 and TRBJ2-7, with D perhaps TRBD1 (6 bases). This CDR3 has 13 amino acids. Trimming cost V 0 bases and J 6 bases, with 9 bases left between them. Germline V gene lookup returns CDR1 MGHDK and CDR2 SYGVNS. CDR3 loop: CASSEYTTGEQYF. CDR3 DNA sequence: TGTGCCAGCAGTGAATACACGACAGGCGAGCAGTACTTC.

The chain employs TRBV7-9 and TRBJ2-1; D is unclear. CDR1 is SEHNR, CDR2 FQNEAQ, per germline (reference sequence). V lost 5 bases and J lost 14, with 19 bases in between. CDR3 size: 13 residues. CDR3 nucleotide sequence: TGTGCCAGCAGCCCAACAACCAGCCAGGTAGAGTTCTTC. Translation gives CASSPTTSQVEFF.

This CDR3 is CASSPLRGRADYGYTF. In nucleotides, the CDR3 is TGTGCCAGCAGCCCGTTAAGGGGCAGGGCCGACTATGGCTACACCTTC. The V and J genes are TRBV9 and TRBJ1-2; D might be TRBD1 (5 bases). Germline loops: CDR1 SGDLS, CDR2 YYNGEE. Trimming cost V 4 bases and J 3 bases, with 19 bases left between them. The CDR3 totals 16 residues. Using reference TRBV9 and TRBJ1-2 for the parts outside the CDR3, the full variable domain is DSGVTQTPKHLITATGQRVTLRCSPRSGDLSVYWYQQSLDQGLQFLIQYYNGEERAKGNILERFSAQQFPDLHSELNLSSLELGDSALYFCASSPLRGRADYGYTFGSGTRLTVV.

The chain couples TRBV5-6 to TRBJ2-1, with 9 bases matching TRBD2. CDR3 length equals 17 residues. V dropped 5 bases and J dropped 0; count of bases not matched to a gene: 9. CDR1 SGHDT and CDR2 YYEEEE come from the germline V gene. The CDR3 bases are TGTGCCAGCAGATACCTTAGCGGGGGCGCCTCCTACAATGAGCAGTTCTTC. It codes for CASRYLSGGASYNEQFF. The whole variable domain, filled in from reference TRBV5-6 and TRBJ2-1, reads DAGVTQSPTHLIKTRGQQVTLRCSPKSGHDTVSWYQQALGQGPQFIFQYYEEEERQRGNFPDRFSGHQFPNYSSELNVNALLLGDSALYLCASRYLSGGASYNEQFFGPGTRLTVL.

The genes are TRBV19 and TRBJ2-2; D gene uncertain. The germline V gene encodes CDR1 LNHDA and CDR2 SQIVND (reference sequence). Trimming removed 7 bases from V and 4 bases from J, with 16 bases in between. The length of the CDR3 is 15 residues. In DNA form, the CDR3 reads TGTGCCAGTACCGACTCTGCAGTTCCCACCGGGGAGCTGTTTTTT. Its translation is CASTDSAVPTGELFF. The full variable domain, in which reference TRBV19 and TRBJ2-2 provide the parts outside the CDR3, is DGGITQSPKYLFRKEGQNVTLSCEQNLNHDAMYWYRQDPGQGLRLIYYSQIVNDFQKGDIAEGYSVSREKKESFPLTVTSAQKNPTAFYLCASTDSAVPTGELFFGEGSRLTVL.

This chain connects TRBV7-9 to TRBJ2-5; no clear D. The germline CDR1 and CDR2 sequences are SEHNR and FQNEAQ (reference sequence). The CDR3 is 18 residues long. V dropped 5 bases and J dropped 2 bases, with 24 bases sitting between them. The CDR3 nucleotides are TGTGCCAGCAGCCCCCCCCTAGACCGATCCCCCCGACAAGAGACCCAGTACTTC. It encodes CASSPPLDRSPRQETQYF.

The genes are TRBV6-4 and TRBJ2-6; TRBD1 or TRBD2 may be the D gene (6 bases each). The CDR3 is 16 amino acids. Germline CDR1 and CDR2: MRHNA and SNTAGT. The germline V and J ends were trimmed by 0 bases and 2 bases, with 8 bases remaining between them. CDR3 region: CASSDSGGAGANVLTF. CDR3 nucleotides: TGTGCCAGCAGTGACTCGGGGGGCGCTGGGGCCAACGTCCTGACTTTC.

The CDR3 region is CASTTLVGGMANTGELFF. CDR3 nucleotide sequence: TGTGCCAGCACCACCTTAGTAGGGGGAATGGCGAACACCGGGGAGCTGTTTTTT. This chain uses TRBV7-9 with TRBJ2-2, with D maybe TRBD1 (6 bases). Trimming stripped 7 bases from V and 0 bases from J, with 21 bases between. There are 18 residues in the CDR3. Germline lookup yields CDR1 SEHNR and CDR2 FQNEAQ (reference sequence).

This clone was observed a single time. The DNA of the CDR3 is TGTGCCTGGAGCGAGGCAGATACGCAGTATTTT. This sequence encodes CAWSEADTQYF. V is TRBV30 and J is TRBJ2-3, with D unclear. Looked up from germline, CDR1 is GTSNPN and CDR2 is SVGIG (reference sequence). Trimming removed 3 bases at V and 4 bases at J, with 5 bases between. This CDR3 has 11 residues.

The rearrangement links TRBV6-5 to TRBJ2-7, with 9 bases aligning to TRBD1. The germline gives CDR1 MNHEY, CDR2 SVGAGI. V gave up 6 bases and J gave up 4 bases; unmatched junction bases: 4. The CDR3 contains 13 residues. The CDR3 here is CASSPGTGYEQYF. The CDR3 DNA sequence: TGTGCCAGCAGCCCCGGGACAGGGTACGAGCAGTACTTC.

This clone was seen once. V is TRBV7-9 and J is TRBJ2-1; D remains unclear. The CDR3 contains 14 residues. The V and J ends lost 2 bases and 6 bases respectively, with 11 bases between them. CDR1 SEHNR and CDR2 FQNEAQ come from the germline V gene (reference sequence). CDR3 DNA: TGTGCCAGCAGCTTAATATCTAGTGCCAATGAGCAGTTCTTC. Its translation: CASSLISSANEQFF.

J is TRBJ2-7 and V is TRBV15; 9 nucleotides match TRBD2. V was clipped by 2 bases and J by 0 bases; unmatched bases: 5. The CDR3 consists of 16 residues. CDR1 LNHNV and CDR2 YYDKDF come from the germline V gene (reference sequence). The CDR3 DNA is TGTGCCACCAGCAGAAAGAGCGGGGGGCACTCCTACGAGCAGTACTTC. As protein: CATSRKSGGHSYEQYF.

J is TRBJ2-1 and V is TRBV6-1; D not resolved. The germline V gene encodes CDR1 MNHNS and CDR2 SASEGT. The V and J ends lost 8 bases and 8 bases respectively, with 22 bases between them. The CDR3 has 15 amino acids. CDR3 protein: CASSEGFPLPDEQFF. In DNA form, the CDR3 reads TGTGCCAGCTCCGAAGGGTTCCCTCTTCCGGATGAGCAGTTCTTC.

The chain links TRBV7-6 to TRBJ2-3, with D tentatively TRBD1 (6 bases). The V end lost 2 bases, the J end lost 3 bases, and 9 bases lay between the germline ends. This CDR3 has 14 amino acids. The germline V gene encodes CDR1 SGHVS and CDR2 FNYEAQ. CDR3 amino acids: CASSLSGQTDTQYF. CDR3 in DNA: TGTGCCAGCAGCTTATCAGGACAGACAGATACGCAGTATTTT.

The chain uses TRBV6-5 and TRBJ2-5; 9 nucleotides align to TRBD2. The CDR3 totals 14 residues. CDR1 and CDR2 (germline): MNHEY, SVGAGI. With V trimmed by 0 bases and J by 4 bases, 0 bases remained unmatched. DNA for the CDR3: TGTGCCAGCAGTTACTCTAGCGGGAGAGAGACCCAGTACTTC. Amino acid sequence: CASSYSSGRETQYF.

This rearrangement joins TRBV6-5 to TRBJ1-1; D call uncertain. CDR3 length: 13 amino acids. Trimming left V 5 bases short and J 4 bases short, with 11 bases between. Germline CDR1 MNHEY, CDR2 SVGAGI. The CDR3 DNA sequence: TGTGCCAGCAGTATGTCGGAGGCCACTGAAGCTTTCTTT. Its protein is CASSMSEATEAFF.

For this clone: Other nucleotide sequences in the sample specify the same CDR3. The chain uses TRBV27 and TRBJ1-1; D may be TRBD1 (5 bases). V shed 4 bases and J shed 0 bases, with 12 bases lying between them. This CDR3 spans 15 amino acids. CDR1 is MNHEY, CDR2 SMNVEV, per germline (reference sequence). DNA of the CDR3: TGTGCCAGCAGTTCGAACACAGGTGTGAACACTGAAGCTTTCTTT. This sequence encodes CASSSNTGVNTEAFF.

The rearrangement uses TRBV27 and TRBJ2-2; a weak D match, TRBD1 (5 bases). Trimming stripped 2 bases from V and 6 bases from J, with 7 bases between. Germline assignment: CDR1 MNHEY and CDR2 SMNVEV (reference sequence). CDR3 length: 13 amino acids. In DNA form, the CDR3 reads TGTGCCAGCAGTTTACAGGGATCCGGGGAGCTGTTTTTT. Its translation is CASSLQGSGELFF.

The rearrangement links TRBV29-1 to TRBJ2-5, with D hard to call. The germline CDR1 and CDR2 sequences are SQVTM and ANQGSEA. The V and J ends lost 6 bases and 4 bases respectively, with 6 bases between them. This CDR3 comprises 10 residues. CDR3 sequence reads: CSVIRETQYF. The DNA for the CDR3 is TGCAGCGTCATCAGAGAGACCCAGTACTTC. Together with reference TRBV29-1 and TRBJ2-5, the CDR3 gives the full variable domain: SAVISQKPSRDICQRGTSLTIQCQVDSQVTMMFWYRQQPGQSLTLIATANQGSEATYESGFVIDKFPISRPNLTFSTLTVSNMSPEDSSIYLCSVIRETQYFGPGTRLLVL.

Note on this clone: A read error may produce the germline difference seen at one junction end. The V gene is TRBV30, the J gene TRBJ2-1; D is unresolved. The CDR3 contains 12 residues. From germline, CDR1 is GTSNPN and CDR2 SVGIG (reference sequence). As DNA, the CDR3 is TGTGCCTGGAGTGGTGGGAACAATGGGCAGTTCTTC. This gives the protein CAWSGGNNGQFF.

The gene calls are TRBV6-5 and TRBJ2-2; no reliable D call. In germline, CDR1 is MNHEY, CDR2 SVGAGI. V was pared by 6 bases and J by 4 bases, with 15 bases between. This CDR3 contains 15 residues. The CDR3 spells CASSHDTPSTGELFF. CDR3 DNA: TGTGCCAGCAGCCATGACACTCCCAGCACCGGGGAGCTGTTTTTT.